The 8 T cell receptor beta chains in this list originate from one sample, sequenced in a study of T cell responses to AZD1222 COVID-19 vaccine. Here immunoSEQ multiplex PCR was the method, and the copy in TCRdb shows in-frame clones only, minus some. Here the sample spans roughly 130,000 clones, about 90% being singletons. Specimen: peripheral blood, collected on day 0 of AZD1222 vaccination. The receptor source for this set is an adult in good health.

This clone was observed once. The chain recombines TRBV19 with TRBJ1-4, with TRBD1 matching over 7 bases. The CDR3 is 12 amino acids. The junction had 5 bases not matched to a gene; V was cut back by 4 bases and J by 12 bases. CDR1 is LNHDA and CDR2 is SQIVND in the germline V gene (reference sequence). The CDR3 is CASSNRGAELFF. The CDR3 nucleotides are TGTGCCAGTAGTAACAGGGGCGCGGAACTGTTTTTT.

This chain joins TRBV7-2 and TRBJ2-4; TRBD2 aligns across 8 bases. In germline, CDR1 is SGHTA, CDR2 FQGNSA. This CDR3 has 16 residues. The V segment lost 5 bases and the J segment 0 bases; nucleotides outside the gene matches: 6. The CDR3, as DNA: TGTGCCAGCAGCCTTAGCGGGGTGGGAGCCAAAAACATTCAGTACTTC. Translated, it gives CASSLSGVGAKNIQYF.

The chain carries TRBV2 and TRBJ1-1; no reliable D call. Germline V gene sequence: CDR1 SNHLY, CDR2 FYNNEI. Trimming took 3 bases from V and 3 from J, leaving 14 bases between them. The CDR3 has 15 residues. The CDR3 nucleotides read TGTGCCAGCAGTGACAGTAGGTTTTCGGACACTGAAGCTTTCTTT. It codes for CASSDSRFSDTEAFF. The full variable domain, completed using reference TRBV2 and TRBJ1-1, is EPEVTQTPSHQVTQMGQEVILRCVPISNHLYFYWYRQILGQKVEFLVSFYNNEISEKSEIFDDQFSVERPDGSNFTLKIRSTKLEDSAMYFCASSDSRFSDTEAFFGQGTRLTVV.

V usage is TRBV29-1 and J usage is TRBJ1-2; 8 nucleotides line up with TRBD1. This CDR3 comprises 12 residues. Germline V gene data show CDR1 as SQVTM and CDR2 as ANQGSEA. After removal of 6 bases from V and 4 bases from J, the junction contained 4 bases not matched to a gene. CDR3 sequence reads: CSVQTGAYGYTF. CDR3 nucleotide sequence: TGCAGCGTACAGACAGGGGCCTATGGCTACACCTTC.

CDR3 loop: CAWRKRTGVGETQYF. Here the CDR3 DNA reads TGTGCCTGGAGAAAGAGGACAGGGGTGGGAGAGACCCAGTACTTC. The chain recombines TRBV30 with TRBJ2-5; 9 bases map to TRBD1. CDR1 and CDR2 from the germline V gene are GTSNPN and SVGIG (reference sequence). The CDR3 runs 15 residues. The V segment lost 3 bases and the J segment 4 bases; nucleotides outside the gene matches: 9.

The J gene is TRBJ2-2, the V gene TRBV4-1; 12 bases agree with TRBD2. Germline CDR1 and CDR2: MGHRA and YSYEKL. The J segment lost 0 bases and the V segment lost 4 bases, leaving 9 bases of the junction unmatched. The CDR3 spans 19 residues. The CDR3 sequence: CASSRLGLAGNANTGELFF. The CDR3 DNA reads TGCGCCAGCAGCCGGTTAGGACTAGCGGGGAACGCGAACACCGGGGAGCTGTTTTTT.

The chain has TRBV2 and TRBJ2-5; 7 bases match TRBD1. CDR1 and CDR2 from the germline V gene are SNHLY and FYNNEI. Trimming at V came to 3 bases and at J to 1 base, leaving 2 bases not matched to a gene. The CDR3 runs 14 residues. The CDR3 reads CASSDGTVQETQYF. In DNA, the CDR3 is TGTGCCAGCAGTGACGGGACAGTCCAAGAGACCCAGTACTTC. Full variable domain (missing parts from reference TRBV2 and TRBJ2-5): EPEVTQTPSHQVTQMGQEVILRCVPISNHLYFYWYRQILGQKVEFLVSFYNNEISEKSEIFDDQFSVERPDGSNFTLKIRSTKLEDSAMYFCASSDGTVQETQYFGPGTRLLVL.

The V gene is TRBV29-1, the J gene TRBJ2-1; D perhaps matches TRBD2 (5 bases). The V end lost 6 bases, the J end lost 6 bases, and 15 bases lay between the germline ends. The germline V gene encodes CDR1 SQVTM and CDR2 ANQGSEA. This CDR3 has 13 amino acids. The CDR3 nucleotides are TGCAGCGTCTCGAGGGTATACAGCAATGAGCAGTTCTTC. It codes for CSVSRVYSNEQFF.